The present T cell receptor beta chain was sequenced within a study of T cell responses to AZD1222 COVID-19 vaccine. Broader study findings: A reported finding is that nearly half of spike-specific TCRs target unmutated variant regions.

Assay: immunoSEQ multiplex PCR; the TCRdb copy retains only in-frame clones and omits some. Here the sample spans about 88,000 clones, under 95% being singletons. Remarks on this clone: The antigen remains unidentified.

The CDR3 sequence is 14 residues long. The V end was cut by 6 bases, the J end by 1 base, with 13 bases between. Germline assignment: CDR1 SGHRS and CDR2 YFSETQ. This receptor was identified in an adult in good health. The V call is TRBV5-1, the J call TRBJ1-1; unclear D gene. The source material was peripheral blood, sampled on day 0 of AZD1222 vaccination. This chain's CDR3 is CASKLNTENTEAFF. The CDR3 bases are TGCGCCAGCAAGTTAAACACCGAGAACACTGAAGCTTTCTTT.